What follows are 4 T cell receptor beta chains derived from one specimen sequenced in a study of blood T cell repertoires in COVID-19. TCRdb's table, derived via immunoSEQ multiplex PCR, lists solely in-frame clones and lacks some. The table shows a few hundred thousand clones, with around four fifths occurring only once. Sequencing was done on a sample of peripheral blood. These receptors all stem from a woman aged 45-59 years with active or convalescent COVID-19.

This clone came up once. CDR3 region: CACVPAANTEAFF. The CDR3 DNA is TGTGCCTGCGTTCCGGCGGCGAACACTGAAGCTTTCTTT. The V gene is TRBV30, the J gene TRBJ1-1; no definite D call. This CDR3 comprises 13 residues. In germline, CDR1 is GTSNPN, CDR2 SVGIG (reference sequence). The ends were cut back, 6 bases at V and 1 base at J, with 12 bases in the middle.

Regarding this clone: The same CDR3 is also encoded by other DNA sequences in this sample. The chain carries TRBV9 and TRBJ1-3; TRBD1 agrees at 11 bases. The CDR3 extends over 15 amino acids. Germline trimming cut 2 bases from V and 4 bases from J; bases unmatched to any gene: 2. Germline V gives CDR1 SGDLS, CDR2 YYNGEE. As DNA, the CDR3 is TGTGCCAGCAGCGTGGGACAGGGGGGCGGAAACACCATATATTTT. Amino acid sequence: CASSVGQGGGNTIYF.

The rearrangement uses TRBV5-1 and TRBJ1-2; possibly TRBD1 for D (6 bases). The V and J ends lost 2 bases and 0 bases respectively, with 14 bases between them. Germline assignment: CDR1 SGHRS and CDR2 YFSETQ. The CDR3 runs 16 residues. The CDR3 spells CASSFGWGLANYGYTF. CDR3 nucleotide sequence: TGCGCCAGCAGCTTCGGTTGGGGGCTGGCTAACTATGGCTACACCTTC.

J is TRBJ1-1 and V is TRBV5-8; tentative D call: TRBD1 (6 bases). Trimming pared 4 bases from V and 3 bases from J, leaving 16 bases between. The CDR3 covers 15 residues. In germline, CDR1 is SGHTS, CDR2 YDEGEE. CDR3 residues: CASSPRQATDTEAFF. CDR3 nucleotides: TGTGCCAGCAGCCCCCGACAGGCAACGGACACTGAAGCTTTCTTT. Variable domain in full (rest from reference TRBV5-8 and TRBJ1-1): EAGVTQSPTHLIKTRGQQATLRCSPISGHTSVYWYQQALGLGLQFLLWYDEGEERNRGNFPPRFSGRQFPNYSSELNVNALELEDSALYLCASSPRQATDTEAFFGQGTRLTVV.